This entry describes one T cell receptor (beta chain). Its target is unknown. This record comes from a study of CD8+CD57+ T cells in acquired aplastic anemia. Profiles of TCR beta VDJ and CDR3 were generated from a genomic DNA template. MiXCR, run by TCRdb on the reads, gives a single entry per CDR3 protein. Of some 180,000 distinct CDR3 sequences in the sample, about half are singletons; the top ten hold 10% to 15%. Study-wide results and limits: In common between the patients and the controls were twenty-nine CD8+ CDR3 sequences.

Deletions cut 0 bases from V and 0 bases from J, with 12 bases between. The length of the CDR3 is 17 residues. CDR1 is SGHDT, CDR2 YYEEEE, per germline. Previously, flow cytometry had revealed CD8+CD57+ cell expansion in the patients chosen for sequencing. Severe acquired aplastic anemia was present in all patients. The receptor was derived from a human donor with aplastic anemia. The sample consisted of sorted CD4+, CD8+, or CD8+CD57+ T cells (not recorded which) from PBMCs. This chain uses TRBV5-6 with TRBJ1-4; a weak D match, TRBD1 (5 bases). CDR3 amino acids: CASSLVGVGATNEKLFF. The DNA of the CDR3 is TGTGCCAGCAGCTTGGTGGGGGTAGGGGCAACTAATGAAAAACTGTTTTTT.